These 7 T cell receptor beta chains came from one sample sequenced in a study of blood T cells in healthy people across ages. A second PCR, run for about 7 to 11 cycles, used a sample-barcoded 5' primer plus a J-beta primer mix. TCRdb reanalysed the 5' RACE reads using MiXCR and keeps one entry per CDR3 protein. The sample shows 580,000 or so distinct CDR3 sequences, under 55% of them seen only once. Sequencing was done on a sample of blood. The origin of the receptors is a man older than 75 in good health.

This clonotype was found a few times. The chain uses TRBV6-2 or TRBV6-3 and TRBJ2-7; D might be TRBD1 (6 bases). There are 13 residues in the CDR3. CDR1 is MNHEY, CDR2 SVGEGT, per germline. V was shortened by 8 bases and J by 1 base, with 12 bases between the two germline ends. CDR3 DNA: TGTGCCAGCGCCAGGGGCGCTTCCTACGAGCAGTACTTC. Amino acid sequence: CASARGASYEQYF.

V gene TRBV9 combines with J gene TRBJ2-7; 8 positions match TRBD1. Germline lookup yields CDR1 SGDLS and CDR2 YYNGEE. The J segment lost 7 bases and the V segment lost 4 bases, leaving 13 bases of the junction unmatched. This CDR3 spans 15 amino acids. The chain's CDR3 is CASSPPTGDGVEQYF. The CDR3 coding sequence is TGTGCCAGCAGCCCCCCGACAGGGGACGGGGTTGAGCAGTACTTC. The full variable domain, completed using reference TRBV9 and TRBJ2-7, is DSGVTQTPKHLITATGQRVTLRCSPRSGDLSVYWYQQSLDQGLQFLIQYYNGEERAKGNILERFSAQQFPDLHSELNLSSLELGDSALYFCASSPPTGDGVEQYFGPGTRLTVT.

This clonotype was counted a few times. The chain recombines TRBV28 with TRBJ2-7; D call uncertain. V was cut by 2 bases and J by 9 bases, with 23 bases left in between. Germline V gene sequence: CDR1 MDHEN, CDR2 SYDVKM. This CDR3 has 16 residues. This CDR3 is CASSLVPRFFGARQYF. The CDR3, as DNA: TGTGCCAGCAGTTTAGTTCCGCGCTTTTTTGGAGCACGGCAGTACTTC.

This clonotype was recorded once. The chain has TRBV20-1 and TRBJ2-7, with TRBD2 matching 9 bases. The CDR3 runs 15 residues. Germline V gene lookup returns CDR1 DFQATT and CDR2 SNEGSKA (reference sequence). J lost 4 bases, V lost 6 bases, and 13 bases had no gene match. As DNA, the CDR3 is TGCAGTGCCTCCATAGGCGGCGGGGGGGCTTACGAGCAGTACTTC. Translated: CSASIGGGGAYEQYF.

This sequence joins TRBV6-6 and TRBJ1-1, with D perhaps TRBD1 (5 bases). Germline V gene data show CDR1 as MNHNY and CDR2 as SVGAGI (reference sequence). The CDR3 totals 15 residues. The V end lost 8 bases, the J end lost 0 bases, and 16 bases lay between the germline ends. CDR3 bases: TGTGCCAGCTTAATGGGGGACCAAATGAACACTGAAGCTTTCTTT. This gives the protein CASLMGDQMNTEAFF.

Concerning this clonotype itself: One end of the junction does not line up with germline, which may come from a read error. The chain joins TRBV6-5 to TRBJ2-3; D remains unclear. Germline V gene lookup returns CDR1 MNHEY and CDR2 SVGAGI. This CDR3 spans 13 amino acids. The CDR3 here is CASSPTIGDTRYF. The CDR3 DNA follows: TGTGCCAGCAGCCCGACGATAGGAGATACGCGGTATTTT.

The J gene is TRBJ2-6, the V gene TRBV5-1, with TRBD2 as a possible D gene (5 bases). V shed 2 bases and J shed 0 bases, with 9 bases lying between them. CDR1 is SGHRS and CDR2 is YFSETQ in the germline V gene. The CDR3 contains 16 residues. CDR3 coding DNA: TGCGCCAGCAGCTTTGAGGGATTCTCTGGGGCCAACGTCCTGACTTTC. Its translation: CASSFEGFSGANVLTF.